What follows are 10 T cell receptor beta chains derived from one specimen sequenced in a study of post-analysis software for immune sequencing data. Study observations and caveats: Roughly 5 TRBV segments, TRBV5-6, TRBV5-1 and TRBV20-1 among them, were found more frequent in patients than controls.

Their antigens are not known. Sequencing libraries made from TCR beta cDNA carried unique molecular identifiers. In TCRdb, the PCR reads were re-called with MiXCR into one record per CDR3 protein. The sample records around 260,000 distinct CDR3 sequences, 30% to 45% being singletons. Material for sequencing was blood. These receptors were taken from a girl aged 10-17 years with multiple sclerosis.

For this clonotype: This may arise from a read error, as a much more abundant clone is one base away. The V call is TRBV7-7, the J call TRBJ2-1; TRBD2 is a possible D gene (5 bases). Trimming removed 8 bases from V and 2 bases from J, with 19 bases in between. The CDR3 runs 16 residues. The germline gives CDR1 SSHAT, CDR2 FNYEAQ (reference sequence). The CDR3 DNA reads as TGTGCCAGCGGCCCAGCCCCCAGCGGAGCCTACAATGAGCAGTTCTTC. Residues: CASGPAPSGAYNEQFF.

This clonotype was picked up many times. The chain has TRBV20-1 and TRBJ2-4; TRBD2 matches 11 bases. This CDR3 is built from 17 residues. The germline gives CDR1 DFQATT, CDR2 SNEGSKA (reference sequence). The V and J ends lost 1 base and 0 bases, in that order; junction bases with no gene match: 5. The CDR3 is CSARVPGLAVAKNIQYF. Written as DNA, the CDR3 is TGCAGTGCTAGAGTACCGGGACTAGCGGTAGCCAAAAACATTCAGTACTTC.

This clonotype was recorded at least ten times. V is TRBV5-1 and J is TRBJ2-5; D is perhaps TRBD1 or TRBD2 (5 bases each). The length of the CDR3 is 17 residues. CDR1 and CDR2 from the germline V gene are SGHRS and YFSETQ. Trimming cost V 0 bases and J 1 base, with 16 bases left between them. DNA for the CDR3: TGCGCCAGCAGCTTGGCCGTCGGGGCCACGATCCAAGAGACCCAGTACTTC. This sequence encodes CASSLAVGATIQETQYF.

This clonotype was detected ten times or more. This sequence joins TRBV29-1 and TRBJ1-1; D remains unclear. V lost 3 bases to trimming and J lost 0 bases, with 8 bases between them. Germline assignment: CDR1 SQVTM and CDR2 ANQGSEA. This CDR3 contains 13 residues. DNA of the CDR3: TGCAGCGTTGAGTCCGAGATGAACACTGAAGCTTTCTTT. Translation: CSVESEMNTEAFF.

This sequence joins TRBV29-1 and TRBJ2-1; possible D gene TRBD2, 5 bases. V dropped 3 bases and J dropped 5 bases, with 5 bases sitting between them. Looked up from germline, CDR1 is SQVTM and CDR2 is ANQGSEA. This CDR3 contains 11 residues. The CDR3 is CSVETNNEQFF. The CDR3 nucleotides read TGCAGCGTTGAGACTAACAATGAGCAGTTCTTC.

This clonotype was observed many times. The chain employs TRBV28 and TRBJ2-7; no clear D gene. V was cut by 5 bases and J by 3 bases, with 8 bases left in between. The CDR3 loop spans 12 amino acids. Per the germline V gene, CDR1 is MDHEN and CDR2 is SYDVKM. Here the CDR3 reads CASSQAGYEQYF. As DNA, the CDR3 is TGTGCCAGCAGTCAGGCTGGCTACGAGCAGTACTTC.

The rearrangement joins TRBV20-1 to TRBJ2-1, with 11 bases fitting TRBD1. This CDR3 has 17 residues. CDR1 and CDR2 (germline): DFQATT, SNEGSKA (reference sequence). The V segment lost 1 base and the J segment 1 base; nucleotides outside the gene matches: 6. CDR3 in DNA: TGCAGTGCTAGAGGACCCGGGACAGGGGGGTCCTACAATGAGCAGTTCTTC. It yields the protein CSARGPGTGGSYNEQFF.

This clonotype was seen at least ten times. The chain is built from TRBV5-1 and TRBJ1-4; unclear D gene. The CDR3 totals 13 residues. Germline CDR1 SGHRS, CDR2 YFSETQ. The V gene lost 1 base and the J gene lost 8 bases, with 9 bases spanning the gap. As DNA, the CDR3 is TGCGCCAGCAGCTTGAAGGGTAGCGAAAAACTGTTTTTT. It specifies CASSLKGSEKLFF.

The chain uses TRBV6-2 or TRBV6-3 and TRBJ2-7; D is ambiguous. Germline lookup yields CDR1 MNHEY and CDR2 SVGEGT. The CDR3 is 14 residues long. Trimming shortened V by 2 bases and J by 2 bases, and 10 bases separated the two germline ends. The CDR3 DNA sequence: TGTGCCAGCAGTTACGGAGATCCTCCCTACGAGCAGTACTTC. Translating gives CASSYGDPPYEQYF.

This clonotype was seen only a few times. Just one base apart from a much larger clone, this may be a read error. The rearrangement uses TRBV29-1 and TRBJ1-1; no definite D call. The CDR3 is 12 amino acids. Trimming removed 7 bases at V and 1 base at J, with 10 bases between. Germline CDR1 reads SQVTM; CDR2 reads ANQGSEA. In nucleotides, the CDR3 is TGCAGCGGCATGAAAACGAACACTGAAGCTTTCTTT. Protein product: CSGMKTNTEAFF.